These 14 T cell receptor beta chains were all obtained from the same sample, sequenced in a study of tumor-infiltrating lymphocytes in primary liver carcinoma. TCR beta cDNA came from approximately 0.55 ug total RNA, primed with a constant-region primer. Researchers made the TCR beta libraries by running three nested multiplex PCR rounds with slightly modified ARM-PCR. TRBV1-TRBV30 forward primers paired with a C-beta reverse primer drove the first two PCR rounds, roughly 10 cycles each. MiXCR was run by TCRdb on the multiplex PCR reads, yielding one entry per CDR3 protein. The sample carries 190,000 or so distinct CDR3 sequences, less than 70% recorded once. The study extracted blood RNA from unsorted whole blood and also extracted germline DNA. Sequencing was done on a sample of peripheral blood. The receptors were gathered from a woman between 55 and 75 years old with primary liver carcinoma and hepatitis B virus infection.

Notes on this clonotype: Lacking the conserved final phenylalanine or tryptophan, this CDR3 likely reflects a read error. V is TRBV5-4 and J is TRBJ2-3; 8 nucleotides match TRBD1. CDR3 length equals 15 residues. Germline assignment: CDR1 SGHNT and CDR2 YYREEE (reference sequence). Trimming at V came to 2 bases and at J to 4 bases, leaving 6 bases not matched to a gene. The CDR3 is CASSLQGGSADTQYL. CDR3 in DNA: TGTGCCAGCAGCTTACAGGGGGGTTCGGCAGATACGCAGTATCTT.

The chain carries TRBV11-2 and TRBJ2-5; 7 bases agree with TRBD1. J lost 3 bases, V lost 5 bases, and 9 bases had no gene match. Germline CDR1 is SGHAT and CDR2 is FQNNGV. The CDR3 contains 15 residues. CDR3 DNA sequence: TGTGCCAGCAGCGCCCGGGACAGAGACGAAGAGACCCAGTACTTC. Residues: CASSARDRDEETQYF.

Comments on this clonotype: A clone one base away is much larger, so this may be a read error. The chain combines TRBV4-1 with TRBJ2-3; perhaps TRBD2 as D (5 bases). Germline V gene lookup returns CDR1 MGHRA and CDR2 YSYEKL. This CDR3 has 18 amino acids. Trimming shortened V by 5 bases and J by 6 bases, and 27 bases separated the two germline ends. The CDR3 bases are TGCGCCAGCAGCTTCGCCCCCAGCCTGCGGGCCGGTGTGGATACGCAGTATTTT. The encoded protein is CASSFAPSLRAGVDTQYF.

With respect to this clonotype: This may be a read error: a much more frequent sequence differs by one nucleotide. This chain connects TRBV14 to TRBJ2-7; D might be TRBD1 or TRBD2, each matching 5 bases. The CDR3 runs to 12 residues. Germline assignment: CDR1 SGHDN and CDR2 FVKESK. For the CDR3, the DNA is TGTGCCAGCAGCCAAGGTAGAGGGGAGCAGTGCTTC. Amino acid sequence: CASSQGRGEQCF.

The chain is built from TRBV5-5 and TRBJ2-7; D may be TRBD1 (5 bases). CDR3 length: 14 residues. V shed 4 bases and J shed 3 bases, with 14 bases lying between them. Germline loops: CDR1 SGHKS, CDR2 YYEKEE (reference sequence). In nucleotides, the CDR3 is TGTGCCAGCAGCCCTCAGGGTTTGGGCTACGAGCAGTACTTC. It yields the protein CASSPQGLGYEQYF.

This clonotype came up many times. Here the CDR3 DNA reads TGTGCCAGCAGAAGCACAGGGCCCACTGAAGCTTTCTTT. Translated: CASRSTGPTEAFF. The chain joins TRBV6-1 to TRBJ1-1; possible D gene TRBD1, 6 bases. There are 13 residues in the CDR3. Germline-derived CDR1 and CDR2 are MNHNS and SASEGT. V gave up 6 bases and J gave up 4 bases, with 12 bases separating them.

A word on this clonotype: At one of its ends the junction is not consistent with the germline gene, which may arise from a read error. This chain uses TRBV24-1 with TRBJ1-3; TRBD1 agrees at 8 bases. The CDR3 contains 15 residues. The germline gives CDR1 KGHDR, CDR2 SFDVKD. This CDR3 reads CVTSDSRGPGNTIYF. The CDR3, as DNA: TGTGTCACCAGTGATTCCAGGGGGCCGGGAAACACCATATATTTT.

This clonotype was counted a single time. CDR3 in DNA: TGTGCCAGCAGCTGGGCGGAACGGGTTGAGCAGTTCTTC. It translates to CASSWAERVEQFF. The chain uses TRBV11-2 and TRBJ2-1; D gene unclear. Between the trimmed V and J ends, which lost 4 bases and 9 bases, there was a span of 13 bases. Germline lookup yields CDR1 SGHAT and CDR2 FQNNGV. The length of the CDR3 is 13 residues.

The chain recombines TRBV5-6 with TRBJ1-2, with 8 bases lining up with TRBD1. Germline CDR1 and CDR2: SGHDT and YYEEEE. The trim removed 4 bases at V and 8 bases at J, leaving 10 bases unmatched. This CDR3 spans 14 amino acids. The CDR3 DNA reads as TGTGCCAGCAGCATTACAGGGGGGCTCGGCGGCTACACCTTC. It translates to CASSITGGLGGYTF.

The chain carries TRBV20-1 and TRBJ2-5, with D maybe TRBD1 (6 bases). Germline V gene lookup returns CDR1 DFQATT and CDR2 SNEGSKA (reference sequence). The CDR3 loop spans 14 amino acids. Deletions cut 0 bases from V and 4 bases from J, with 12 bases between. CDR3 residues: CSARDQGGSETQYF. The CDR3 DNA sequence: TGCAGTGCTAGAGATCAAGGGGGATCAGAGACCCAGTACTTC.

This clonotype was counted ten times or more. The J gene is TRBJ2-1, the V gene TRBV11-3, with 9 nucleotides matching TRBD2. CDR3 length equals 15 residues. Unmatched junction bases numbered 3, after V lost 4 bases and J lost 2 bases. Germline CDR1 is SGHNT and CDR2 is YENEEA. DNA of the CDR3: TGTGCCAGCAGCTCCTCTAGCGGGACCTACAATGAGCAGTTCTTC. Protein sequence: CASSSSSGTYNEQFF.

This rearrangement joins TRBV20-1 to TRBJ2-4, with 7 bases fitting TRBD2. J was trimmed by 5 bases and V by 7 bases; bases with no gene match: 8. The CDR3 is made up of 13 amino acids. CDR1 is DFQATT, CDR2 SNEGSKA, per germline (reference sequence). The CDR3 coding sequence is TGCAGTGGCGGGGGTCTAGCGGAAAACATTCAGTACTTC. The encoded protein is CSGGGLAENIQYF.

This clonotype occurred many times. This rearrangement joins TRBV11-2 to TRBJ2-7; 9 positions match TRBD2. Germline loops: CDR1 SGHAT, CDR2 FQNNGV. J lost 1 base, V lost 5 bases, and 6 bases had no gene match. The CDR3 totals 15 residues. CDR3 amino acids: CASSLAGFGSYEQYF. The CDR3, as DNA: TGTGCCAGCAGCCTAGCGGGATTCGGTTCCTACGAGCAGTACTTC.

Here the CDR3 DNA reads TGTGCCAGCAGTTACGGGAGGGGTAGCGGGAACAGCTGGTACTTC. Translation gives CASSYGRGSGNSWYF. The chain uses TRBV6-5 and TRBJ2-7, with 8 nucleotides matching TRBD2. The germline gives CDR1 MNHEY, CDR2 SVGAGI. This CDR3 comprises 15 residues. V shed 2 bases and J 12 bases; nucleotides not matched to a gene: 15.